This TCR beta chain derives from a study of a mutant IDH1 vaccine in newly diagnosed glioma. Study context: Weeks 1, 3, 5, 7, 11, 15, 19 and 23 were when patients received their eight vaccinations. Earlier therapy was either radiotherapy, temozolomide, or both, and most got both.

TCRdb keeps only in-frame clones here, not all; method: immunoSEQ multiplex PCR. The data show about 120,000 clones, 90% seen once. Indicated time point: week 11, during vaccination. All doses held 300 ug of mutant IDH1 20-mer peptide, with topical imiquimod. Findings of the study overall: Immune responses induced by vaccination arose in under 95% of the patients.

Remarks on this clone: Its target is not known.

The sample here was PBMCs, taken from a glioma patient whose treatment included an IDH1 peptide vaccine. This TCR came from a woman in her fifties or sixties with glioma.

CDR3 coding DNA: TGTGCCAGCAGTTACTCATCGGGATCCACTGAAGCTTTCTTT. It encodes CASSYSSGSTEAFF. This chain links TRBV6-9 with TRBJ1-1; no clear D gene. The V gene lost 3 bases and the J gene lost 4 bases, with 12 bases spanning the gap. The CDR3 loop spans 14 amino acids. Germline CDR1 reads MNHGY; CDR2 reads SVAAGI.